This T cell receptor beta chain was observed in a study of early T cells in non-severe SARS-CoV-2 infection. In TCRdb, the 5' RACE reads were re-called with MiXCR into one record per CDR3 protein. The repertoire holds about 40,000 distinct CDR3 sequences, with over 4% as singletons. This clonotype has just a few counts. The CDR3 runs 14 residues. Per the germline V gene, CDR1 is SGHAT and CDR2 is FQNNGV. V was trimmed by 3 bases and J by 2 bases, leaving 10 bases between them. The sample taken for sequencing was whole blood. The rearrangement links TRBV11-2 to TRBJ1-1, with D possibly being TRBD1 (5 bases). The receptor comes from an adult who was a healthcare worker with PCR-confirmed SARS-CoV-2 infection or an uninfected control (not recorded which). The CDR3 bases are TGTGCCAGCAGCTTTGGCAGGGCCAACACTGAAGCTTTCTTT. Translated, it gives CASSFGRANTEAFF.